A single sample gave rise to the 5 T cell receptor beta chains below, sequenced in a study of early T cells in non-severe SARS-CoV-2 infection. Each CDR3 protein is one row after TCRdb ran MiXCR on the 5' RACE reads. Among 66,000 or so distinct CDR3 sequences listed, under 15% were seen once. Sample: whole blood. These receptors all stem from an adult who was a healthcare worker with PCR-confirmed SARS-CoV-2 infection or an uninfected control (not recorded which).

This clonotype was recorded many times. This chain joins TRBV29-1 and TRBJ2-5; 7 nucleotides line up with TRBD1. The V gene end was trimmed by 6 bases and the J gene end by 1 base; junction bases not matched to a gene: 11. Germline lookup yields CDR1 SQVTM and CDR2 ANQGSEA. This CDR3 has 15 residues. CDR3 nucleotide sequence: TGCAGCGTCGTGGGTGGGGGACAGACCCAAGAGACCCAGTACTTC. Its translation is CSVVGGGQTQETQYF.

This chain connects TRBV6-5 to TRBJ2-1; the D gene is possibly TRBD2 (7 bases). V lost 5 bases to trimming and J lost 5 bases, with 19 bases between them. CDR1 MNHEY and CDR2 SVGAGI come from the germline V gene. This CDR3 has 16 amino acids. The CDR3 here is CASSREGGRENNEQFF. The CDR3 region has the DNA TGTGCCAGCAGTCGCGAGGGGGGGCGCGAAAACAATGAGCAGTTCTTC.

This clonotype was seen at least ten times. V usage is TRBV28 and J usage is TRBJ2-2, with unresolved D. The CDR3 contains 15 residues. The germline gives CDR1 MDHEN, CDR2 SYDVKM. Deletions cut 7 bases from V and 2 bases from J, with 14 bases between. The CDR3 DNA reads as TGTGCCAGCATAGGGCCCTATATTAACACCGGGGAGCTGTTTTTT. It specifies CASIGPYINTGELFF.

This clonotype came up a few times. CDR3 in amino acids: CASSLRTGFYEQYF. Written as DNA, the CDR3 is TGTGCCAGCAGCTTACGGACAGGGTTCTACGAGCAGTACTTC. This chain uses TRBV11-2 with TRBJ2-7; 8 positions match TRBD1. The CDR3 extends over 14 amino acids. Per germline, CDR1 SGHAT and CDR2 FQNNGV. Trimming took 2 bases from V and 3 from J; bases not matched to a gene: 3.

This clonotype was counted only a few times. The V call is TRBV5-1, the J call TRBJ2-1; D unresolved. Germline V gene data show CDR1 as SGHRS and CDR2 as YFSETQ. The CDR3 has 15 amino acids. Trimming cost V 1 base and J 7 bases, with 15 bases left between them. CDR3 amino acids: CASSLRLTPVNEQFF. The CDR3 DNA sequence: TGCGCCAGCAGCTTGAGGCTAACCCCTGTTAATGAGCAGTTCTTC.